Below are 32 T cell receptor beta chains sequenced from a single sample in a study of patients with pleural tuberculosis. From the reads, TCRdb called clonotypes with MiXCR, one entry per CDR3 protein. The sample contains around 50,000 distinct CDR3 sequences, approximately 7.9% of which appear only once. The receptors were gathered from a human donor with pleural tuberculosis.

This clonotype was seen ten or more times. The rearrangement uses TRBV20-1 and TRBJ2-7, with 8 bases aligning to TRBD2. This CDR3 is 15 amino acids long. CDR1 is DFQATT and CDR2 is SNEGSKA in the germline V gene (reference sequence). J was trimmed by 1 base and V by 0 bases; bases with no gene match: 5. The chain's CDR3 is CSARDHGTSSYEQYF. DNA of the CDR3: TGCAGTGCTAGAGACCACGGGACTAGTTCCTACGAGCAGTACTTC.

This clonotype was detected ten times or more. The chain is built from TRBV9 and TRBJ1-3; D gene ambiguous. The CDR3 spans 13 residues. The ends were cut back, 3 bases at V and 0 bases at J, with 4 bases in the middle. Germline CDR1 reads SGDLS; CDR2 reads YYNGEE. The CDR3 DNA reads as TGTGCCAGCAGCGAAGACTCTGGAAACACCATATATTTT. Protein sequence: CASSEDSGNTIYF.

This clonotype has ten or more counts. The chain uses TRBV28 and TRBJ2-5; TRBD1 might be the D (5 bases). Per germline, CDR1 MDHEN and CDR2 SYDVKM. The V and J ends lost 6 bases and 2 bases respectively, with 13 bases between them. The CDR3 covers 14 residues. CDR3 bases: TGTGCCAGCAGCAACAGACAGAAACAAGAGACCCAGTACTTC. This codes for CASSNRQKQETQYF.

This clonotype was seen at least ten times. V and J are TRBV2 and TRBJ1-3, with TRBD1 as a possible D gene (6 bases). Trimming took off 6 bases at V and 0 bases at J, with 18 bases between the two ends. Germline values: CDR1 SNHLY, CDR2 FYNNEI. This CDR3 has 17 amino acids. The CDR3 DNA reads TGTGCCAGCAGGGAGGGGGTTGAGATGAACTCTGGAAACACCATATATTTT. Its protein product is CASREGVEMNSGNTIYF.

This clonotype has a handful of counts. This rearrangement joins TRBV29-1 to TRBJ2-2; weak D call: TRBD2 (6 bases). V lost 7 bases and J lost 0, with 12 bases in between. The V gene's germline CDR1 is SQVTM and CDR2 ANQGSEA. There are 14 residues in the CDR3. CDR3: CSAGAASNTGELFF. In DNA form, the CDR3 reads TGCAGCGCGGGAGCGGCCTCGAACACCGGGGAGCTGTTTTTT.

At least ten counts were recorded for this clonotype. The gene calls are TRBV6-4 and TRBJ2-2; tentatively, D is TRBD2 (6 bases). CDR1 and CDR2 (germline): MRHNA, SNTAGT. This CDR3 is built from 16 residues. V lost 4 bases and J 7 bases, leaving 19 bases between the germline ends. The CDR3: CASSAWDSTVGGELFF. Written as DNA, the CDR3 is TGTGCCAGCAGTGCCTGGGACTCCACGGTCGGCGGGGAGCTGTTTTTT.

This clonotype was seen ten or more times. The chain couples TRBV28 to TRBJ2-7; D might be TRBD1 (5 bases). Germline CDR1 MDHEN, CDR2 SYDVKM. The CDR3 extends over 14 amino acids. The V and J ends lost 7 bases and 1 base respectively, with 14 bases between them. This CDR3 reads CASTRPDTSYEQYF. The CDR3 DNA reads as TGTGCCAGCACCCGCCCGGACACGTCCTACGAGCAGTACTTC.

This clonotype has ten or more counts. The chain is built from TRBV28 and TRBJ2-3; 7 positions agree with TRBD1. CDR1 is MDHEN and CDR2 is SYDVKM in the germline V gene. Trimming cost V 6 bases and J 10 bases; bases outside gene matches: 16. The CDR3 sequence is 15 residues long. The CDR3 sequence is CASRYAITGANAQYF. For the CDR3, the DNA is TGTGCCAGCAGATACGCGATTACAGGGGCTAACGCGCAGTATTTT. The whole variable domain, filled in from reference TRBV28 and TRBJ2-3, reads DVKVTQSSRYLVKRTGEKVFLECVQDMDHENMFWYRQDPGLGLRLIYFSYDVKMKEKGDIPEGYSVSREKKERFSLILESASTNQTSMYLCASRYAITGANAQYFGPGTRLTVL.

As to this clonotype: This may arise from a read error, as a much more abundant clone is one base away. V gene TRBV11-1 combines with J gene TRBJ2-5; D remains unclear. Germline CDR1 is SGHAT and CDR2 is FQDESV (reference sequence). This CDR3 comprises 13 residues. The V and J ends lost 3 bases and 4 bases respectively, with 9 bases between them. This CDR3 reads CASSFSPRETQYF. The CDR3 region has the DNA TGTGCCAGCAGCTTTTCTCCGCGAGAGACCCAGTACTTC.

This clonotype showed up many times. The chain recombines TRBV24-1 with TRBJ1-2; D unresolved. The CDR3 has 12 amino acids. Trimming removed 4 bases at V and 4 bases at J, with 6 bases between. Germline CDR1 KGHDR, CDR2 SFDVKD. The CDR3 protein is CATSEGSYGYTF. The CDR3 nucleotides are TGTGCCACCAGTGAGGGAAGCTATGGCTACACCTTC.

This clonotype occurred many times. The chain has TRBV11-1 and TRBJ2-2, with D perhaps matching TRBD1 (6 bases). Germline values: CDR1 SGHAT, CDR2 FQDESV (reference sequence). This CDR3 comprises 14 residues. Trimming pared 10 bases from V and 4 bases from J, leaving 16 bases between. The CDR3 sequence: CATPTDSSTGELFF. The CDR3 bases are TGTGCCACCCCGACGGACAGTTCCACCGGGGAGCTGTTTTTT.

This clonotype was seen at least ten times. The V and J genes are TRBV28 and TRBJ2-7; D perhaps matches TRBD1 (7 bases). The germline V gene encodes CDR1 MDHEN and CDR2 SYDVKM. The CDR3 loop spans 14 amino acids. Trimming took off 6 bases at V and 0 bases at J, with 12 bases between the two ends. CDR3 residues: CASRHRGGSYEQYF. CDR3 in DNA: TGTGCCAGCAGACACAGGGGAGGCTCCTACGAGCAGTACTTC.

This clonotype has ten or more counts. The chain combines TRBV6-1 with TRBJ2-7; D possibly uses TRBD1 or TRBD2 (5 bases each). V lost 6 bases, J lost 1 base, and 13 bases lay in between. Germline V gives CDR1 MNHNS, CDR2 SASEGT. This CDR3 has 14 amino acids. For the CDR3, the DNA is TGTGCCAGCAGCCCCCGGGACGGGTCCTACGAGCAGTACTTC. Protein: CASSPRDGSYEQYF.

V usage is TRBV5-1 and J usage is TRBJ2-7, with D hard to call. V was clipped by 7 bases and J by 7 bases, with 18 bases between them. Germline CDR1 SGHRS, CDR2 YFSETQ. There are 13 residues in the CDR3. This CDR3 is CASSSGPGREQYF. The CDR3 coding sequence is TGCGCCAGCTCCTCCGGGCCCGGAAGGGAGCAGTACTTC.

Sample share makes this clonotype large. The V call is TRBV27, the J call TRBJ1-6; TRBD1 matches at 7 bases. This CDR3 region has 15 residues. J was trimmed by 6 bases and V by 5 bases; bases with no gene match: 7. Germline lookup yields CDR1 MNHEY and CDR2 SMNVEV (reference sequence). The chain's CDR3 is CASSTGQRLNSPLHF. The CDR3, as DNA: TGTGCCAGCAGTACGGGACAGCGACTTAATTCACCCCTCCACTTT.

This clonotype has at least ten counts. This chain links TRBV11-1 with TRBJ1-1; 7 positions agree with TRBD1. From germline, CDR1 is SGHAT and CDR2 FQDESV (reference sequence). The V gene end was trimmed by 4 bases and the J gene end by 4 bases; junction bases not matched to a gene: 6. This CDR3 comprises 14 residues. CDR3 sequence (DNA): TGTGCCAGCAGCTCGACAGGGCTCGGCACTGAAGCTTTCTTT. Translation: CASSSTGLGTEAFF.

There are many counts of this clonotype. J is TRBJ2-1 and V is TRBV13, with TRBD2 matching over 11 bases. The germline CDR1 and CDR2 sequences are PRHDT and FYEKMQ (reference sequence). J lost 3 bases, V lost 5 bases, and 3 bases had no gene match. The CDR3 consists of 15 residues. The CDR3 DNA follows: TGTGCCAGCAGCACTAGCGGGAGCAACTACAATGAGCAGTTCTTC. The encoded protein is CASSTSGSNYNEQFF.

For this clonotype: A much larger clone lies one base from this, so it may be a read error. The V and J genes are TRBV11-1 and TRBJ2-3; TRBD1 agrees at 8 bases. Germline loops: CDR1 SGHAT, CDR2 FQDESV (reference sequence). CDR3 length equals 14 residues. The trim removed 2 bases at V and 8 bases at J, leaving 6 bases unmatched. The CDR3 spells CASSLPSQGGTQYF. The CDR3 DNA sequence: TGTGCCAGCAGCTTACCATCACAGGGGGGTACGCAGTATTTT.

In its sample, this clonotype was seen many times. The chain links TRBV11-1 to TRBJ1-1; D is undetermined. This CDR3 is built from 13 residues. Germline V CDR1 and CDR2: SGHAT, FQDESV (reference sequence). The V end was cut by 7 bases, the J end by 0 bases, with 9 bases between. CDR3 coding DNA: TGTGCCAGCAATTCCGGACTGAACACTGAAGCTTTCTTT. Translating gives CASNSGLNTEAFF.

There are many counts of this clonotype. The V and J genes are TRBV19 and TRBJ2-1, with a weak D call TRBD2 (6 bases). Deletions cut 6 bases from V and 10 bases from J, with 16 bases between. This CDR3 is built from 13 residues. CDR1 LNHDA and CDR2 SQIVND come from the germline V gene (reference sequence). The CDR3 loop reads CASSDRLGDEQFF. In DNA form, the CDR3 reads TGTGCCAGTAGCGATCGACTAGGGGACGAGCAGTTCTTC.

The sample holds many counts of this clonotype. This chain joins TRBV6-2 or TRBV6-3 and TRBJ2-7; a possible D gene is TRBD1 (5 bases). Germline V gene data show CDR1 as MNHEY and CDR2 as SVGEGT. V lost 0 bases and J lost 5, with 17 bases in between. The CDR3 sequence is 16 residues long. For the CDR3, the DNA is TGTGCCAGCAGTTACTCCCCCCCCGACAGATTCAACGAGCAGTACTTC. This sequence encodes CASSYSPPDRFNEQYF.

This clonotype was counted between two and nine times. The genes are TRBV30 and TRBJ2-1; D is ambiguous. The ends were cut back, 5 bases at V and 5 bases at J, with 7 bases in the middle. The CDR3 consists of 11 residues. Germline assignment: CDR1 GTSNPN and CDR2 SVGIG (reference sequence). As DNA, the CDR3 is TGTGCCTGGGGGAACGACAATGAGCAGTTCTTC. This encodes CAWGNDNEQFF.

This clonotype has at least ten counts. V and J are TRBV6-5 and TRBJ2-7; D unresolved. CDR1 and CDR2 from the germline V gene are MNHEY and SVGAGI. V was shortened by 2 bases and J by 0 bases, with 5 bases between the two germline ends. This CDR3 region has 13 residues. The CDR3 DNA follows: TGTGCCAGCAGTTACCAGAGCTCCTACGAGCAGTACTTC. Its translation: CASSYQSSYEQYF.

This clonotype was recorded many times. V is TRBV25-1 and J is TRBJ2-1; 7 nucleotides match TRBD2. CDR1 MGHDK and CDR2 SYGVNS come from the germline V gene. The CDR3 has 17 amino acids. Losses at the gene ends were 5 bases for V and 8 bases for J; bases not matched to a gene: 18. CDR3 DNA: TGTGCCAGCAGTCGAAGGGCTAGCGGCCACCTGATCGATGAGCAGTTCTTC. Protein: CASSRRASGHLIDEQFF. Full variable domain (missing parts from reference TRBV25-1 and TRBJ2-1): EADIYQTPRYLVIGTGKKITLECSQTMGHDKMYWYQQDPGMELHLIHYSYGVNSTEKGDLSSESTVSRIRTEHFPLTLESARPSHTSQYLCASSRRASGHLIDEQFFGPGTRLTVL.

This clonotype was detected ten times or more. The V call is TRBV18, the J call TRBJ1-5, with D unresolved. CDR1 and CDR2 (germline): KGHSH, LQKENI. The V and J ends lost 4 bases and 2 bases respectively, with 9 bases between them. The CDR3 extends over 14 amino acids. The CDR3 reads CASSQGSGNQPQHF. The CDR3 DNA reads TGTGCCAGCTCACAGGGTTCTGGCAATCAGCCCCAGCATTTT.

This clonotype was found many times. The chain's CDR3 is CASSVDSYGYTF. As DNA, the CDR3 is TGTGCCAGCAGTGTCGACAGTTATGGCTACACCTTC. The J gene is TRBJ1-2, the V gene TRBV2, with TRBD1 as a possible D gene (5 bases). Germline CDR1 and CDR2: SNHLY and FYNNEI. This CDR3 is built from 12 residues. The V end was cut by 4 bases, the J end by 5 bases, with 8 bases between. Combining the CDR3 with reference TRBV2 and TRBJ1-2 gives the whole variable domain EPEVTQTPSHQVTQMGQEVILRCVPISNHLYFYWYRQILGQKVEFLVSFYNNEISEKSEIFDDQFSVERPDGSNFTLKIRSTKLEDSAMYFCASSVDSYGYTFGSGTRLTVV.

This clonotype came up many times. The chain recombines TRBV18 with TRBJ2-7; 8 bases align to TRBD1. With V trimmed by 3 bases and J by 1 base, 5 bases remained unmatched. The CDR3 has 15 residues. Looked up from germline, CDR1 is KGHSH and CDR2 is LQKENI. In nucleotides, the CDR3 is TGTGCCAGCTCACCTGGACAGGGTGAGTCCTACGAGCAGTACTTC. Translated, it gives CASSPGQGESYEQYF.

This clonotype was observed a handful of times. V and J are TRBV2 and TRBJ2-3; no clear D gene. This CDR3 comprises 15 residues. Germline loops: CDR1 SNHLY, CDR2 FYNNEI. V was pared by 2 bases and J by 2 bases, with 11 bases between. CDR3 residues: CASSEPPPFTDTQYF. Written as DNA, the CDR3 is TGTGCCAGCAGTGAACCCCCCCCGTTCACAGATACGCAGTATTTT.

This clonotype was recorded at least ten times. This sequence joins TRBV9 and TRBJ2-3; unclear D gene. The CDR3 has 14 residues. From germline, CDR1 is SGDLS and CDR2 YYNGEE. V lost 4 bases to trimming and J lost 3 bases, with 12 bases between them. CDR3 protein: CASSTSRLTDTQYF. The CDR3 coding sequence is TGTGCCAGCAGCACGAGTAGGCTGACAGATACGCAGTATTTT.

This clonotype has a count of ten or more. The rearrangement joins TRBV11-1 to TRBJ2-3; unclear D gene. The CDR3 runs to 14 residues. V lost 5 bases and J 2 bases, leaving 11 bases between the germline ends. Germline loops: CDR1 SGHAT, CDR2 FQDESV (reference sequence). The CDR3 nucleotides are TGTGCCAGCAGCACCAACGCATACACAGATACGCAGTATTTT. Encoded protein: CASSTNAYTDTQYF.

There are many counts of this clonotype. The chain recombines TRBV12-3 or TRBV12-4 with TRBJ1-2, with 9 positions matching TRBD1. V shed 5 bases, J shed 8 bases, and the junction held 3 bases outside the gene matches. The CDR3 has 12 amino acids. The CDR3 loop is CASSGTGSGYTF. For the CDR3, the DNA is TGTGCCAGCAGTGGGACAGGGTCCGGCTACACCTTC.

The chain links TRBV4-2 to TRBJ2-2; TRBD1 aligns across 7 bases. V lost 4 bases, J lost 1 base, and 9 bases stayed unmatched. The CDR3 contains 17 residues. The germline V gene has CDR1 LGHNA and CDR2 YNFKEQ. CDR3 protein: CASSLGTDTVNTGELFF. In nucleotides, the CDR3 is TGTGCCAGCAGCCTCGGGACAGACACCGTGAACACCGGGGAGCTGTTTTTT.